This T cell receptor beta chain was recovered during a study of blood T cell repertoires in COVID-19. About the research overall: The United States, Italy and Spain provided the acute and convalescent COVID-19 samples. T cells, B-cell-depleted T cells, or PBMCs provided the cDNA or gDNA that served as material.

Germline CDR1 is SGHNT and CDR2 is YENEEA. V lost 5 bases and J lost 5; bases outside the gene matches: 8. The CDR3 runs to 15 residues. Measured with immunoSEQ multiplex PCR; TCRdb has only the in-frame clones, and not every one. The table includes 120,000 to 150,000 clones, 70% to 90% detected once. Sequenced input: peripheral blood. The source of this sequence is a woman aged 60-75 years with acute or convalescent COVID-19. This sequence joins TRBV11-3 and TRBJ1-4; TRBD1 matches at 7 bases. The CDR3 reads CASSEVGTENEKLFF. CDR3 sequence (DNA): TGTGCCAGCAGCGAAGTGGGGACAGAGAATGAAAAACTGTTTTTT.